This T cell receptor gamma chain stems from a study of Vδ1+ human thymocytes. Sequences come from RNA converted to cDNA by reverse transcription. Pooled V-gene forward primers with one constant-region reverse primer generated the CDR3 amplicons by multiplex PCR. TCRdb reanalysed the multiplex PCR reads with CATT. The table has tens of thousands of gamma-chain clones, around 13% seen once. Findings and caveats of the study: In the thymus, TRG and TRD repertoires looked highly polyclonal with Gaussian CDR3 lengths.

With respect to this clone: Its antigen remains unidentified.

CDR3 length equals 15 residues. The junction had 9 bases not matched to a gene; V was cut back by 0 bases and J by 4 bases. In germline, CDR1 is VINAFY, CDR2 YDVSNSKD. The sample comprised Vdelta1+ gamma-delta thymocytes from the thymus. As for subset: FACS-sorted CD3+ TCRalphabeta- TCRVdelta1+ TCRVdelta2- thymocytes. The chain recombines TRGV5 with TRGJ1 or TRGJ2. This sequence was found in a child less than two years old who had congenital heart surgery. CDR3 amino acids: CATWDRPTPYYKKLF. DNA for the CDR3: TGTGCCACCTGGGACAGGCCCACTCCATATTATAAGAAACTCTTT.